Shown below are 9 T cell receptor beta chains from a single sample sequenced in a study of blood T cell repertoires in COVID-19. Sequencing was performed with immunoSEQ multiplex PCR; in TCRdb, only in-frame clones are kept and a portion is missing. The sample holds 70,000 to 80,000 clones, roughly 87% seen once. The specimen was peripheral blood. Receptor source: a woman aged 50 to 65 with acute or convalescent COVID-19.

This chain uses TRBV19 with TRBJ2-6; tentative D call: TRBD1 (6 bases). The CDR3 covers 16 residues. The V end was cut by 5 bases, the J end by 4 bases, with 15 bases between. Germline lookup yields CDR1 LNHDA and CDR2 SQIVND (reference sequence). In nucleotides, the CDR3 is TGTGCCAGTAGTGCGTCAGGGGTATCCGGGGCCAACGTCCTGACTTTC. Translation: CASSASGVSGANVLTF. The entire variable domain, with the rest obtained from reference TRBV19 and TRBJ2-6, is as follows: DGGITQSPKYLFRKEGQNVTLSCEQNLNHDAMYWYRQDPGQGLRLIYYSQIVNDFQKGDIAEGYSVSREKKESFPLTVTSAQKNPTAFYLCASSASGVSGANVLTFGAGSRLTVL.

The V call is TRBV6-1, the J call TRBJ1-2, with 7 bases fitting TRBD1. This CDR3 is built from 14 residues. V dropped 2 bases and J dropped 5; count of bases not matched to a gene: 5. Germline CDR1 reads MNHNS; CDR2 reads SASEGT. The DNA of the CDR3 is TGTGCCAGCAGTGAATGGGGACAGAATTATGGCTACACCTTC. As protein: CASSEWGQNYGYTF.

The chain joins TRBV5-4 to TRBJ2-7; perhaps TRBD2 as D (8 bases). CDR3 length equals 12 residues. In germline, CDR1 is SGHNT, CDR2 YYREEE (reference sequence). V was pared by 3 bases and J by 11 bases, with 15 bases between. CDR3 DNA sequence: TGTGCCAGCAGCTGGGACAGCGGGAGAGAGTACTTC. The encoded protein is CASSWDSGREYF.

The gene calls are TRBV20-1 and TRBJ1-2; TRBD1 matches 9 bases. Germline CDR1 DFQATT, CDR2 SNEGSKA (reference sequence). The CDR3 totals 15 residues. Trimming took 3 bases from V and 8 from J; bases not matched to a gene: 13. This CDR3 reads CSASGQTGGAFGYTF. As DNA, the CDR3 is TGCAGTGCTAGTGGACAAACAGGGGGCGCATTCGGCTACACCTTC.

V usage is TRBV2 and J usage is TRBJ1-1, with D maybe TRBD1 (6 bases). Germline values: CDR1 SNHLY, CDR2 FYNNEI. The CDR3 consists of 11 residues. V gave up 4 bases and J gave up 7 bases, with 7 bases separating them. CDR3 in amino acids: CASSGQVEAFF. The CDR3 DNA reads TGTGCCAGCAGTGGACAGGTTGAAGCTTTCTTT.

This clone has only one observation. The chain joins TRBV11-2 to TRBJ1-3, with D unresolved. CDR3 length: 15 residues. Germline loops: CDR1 SGHAT, CDR2 FQNNGV. Trimming shortened V by 0 bases and J by 2 bases, and 8 bases separated the two germline ends. CDR3 sequence (DNA): TGTGCCAGCAGCTTAGATAGCCTCCCTGGAAACACCATATATTTT. This gives the protein CASSLDSLPGNTIYF.

The chain is built from TRBV9 and TRBJ2-3, with D perhaps matching TRBD2 (7 bases). CDR1 is SGDLS and CDR2 is YYNGEE in the germline V gene. V was trimmed by 3 bases and J by 4 bases, leaving 15 bases between them. The CDR3 contains 15 residues. CDR3 sequence: CASSASGAGADTQYF. CDR3 coding DNA: TGTGCCAGCAGCGCCTCGGGGGCGGGAGCAGATACGCAGTATTTT.

The DNA for the CDR3 is TGTGCCAGCAGCGTGTTAGGACTAGCGACCTTGGGTGAGCAGTTCTTC. Its translation is CASSVLGLATLGEQFF. The chain employs TRBV9 and TRBJ2-1; 9 positions match TRBD2. The CDR3 loop spans 16 amino acids. With 2 bases clipped from V and 9 bases from J, the junction kept 12 bases outside the gene matches. Looked up from germline, CDR1 is SGDLS and CDR2 is YYNGEE.

This chain joins TRBV11-2 and TRBJ2-5, with D maybe TRBD1 (5 bases). Germline CDR1 and CDR2: SGHAT and FQNNGV. V lost 6 bases to trimming and J lost 2 bases, with 16 bases between them. This CDR3 comprises 15 residues. CDR3 protein: CASSSFDQGQETQYF. In DNA, the CDR3 is TGTGCCAGCAGTAGTTTCGACCAGGGACAAGAGACCCAGTACTTC.